One T cell receptor (beta chain) is described in this entry. From germline, CDR1 is SGHNT and CDR2 YYREEE (reference sequence). Trimming shortened V by 0 bases and J by 1 base, and 7 bases separated the two germline ends. CDR3 length: 14 residues. This sample was taken from a study of cytomegalovirus exposure and HLA in healthy donors. PCR was performed using 60 Vbeta and 13 Jbeta primers. Clones were sequenced by immunoSEQ multiplex PCR, and TCRdb holds only the in-frame ones, with some missing. The data contain about 160,000 clones, over 75% of them seen just once; the ten biggest clones take up over 0.95%. Despite likely unrecorded immune exposures, the donors were nominally healthy at the time of sampling.

The chain links TRBV5-4 to TRBJ2-5; the D gene is possibly TRBD2 (5 bases). This TCR was recovered from a woman aged 50 to 60 in good health and CMV-seropositive. Sequencing input: PBMCs. The CDR3 protein is CASSLALAQETQYF. CDR3 in DNA: TGTGCCAGCAGCTTGGCCCTAGCCCAAGAGACCCAGTACTTC.